The 21 T cell receptor beta chains below all came from one sample that was sequenced in a study of technical replicates of blood from a few donors. The table came from immunoSEQ multiplex PCR; TCRdb's copy has only in-frame clones and leaves some out. The sample contains 66,000 or so clones, 95% to 98% of which appear only once. Input material: T cells isolated from PBMCs. The receptors shown here come from a human donor in good health.

This clone occurred once. This chain joins TRBV28 and TRBJ2-5; no firm D call. The CDR3 extends over 14 amino acids. Trimming pared 1 base from V and 0 bases from J, leaving 6 bases between. From germline, CDR1 is MDHEN and CDR2 SYDVKM. In DNA, the CDR3 is TGTGCCAGCAGTTTATTCGCGTACCAAGAGACCCAGTACTTC. Encoded protein: CASSLFAYQETQYF.

This chain connects TRBV2 to TRBJ2-1; D is ambiguous. The CDR3 extends over 13 amino acids. Germline V gene lookup returns CDR1 SNHLY and CDR2 FYNNEI. With 0 bases removed from V and 8 bases from J, the gap between germline ends came to 8 bases. The CDR3 region has the DNA TGTGCCAGCAGTGAAGCCGAGGCACATGAGCAGTTCTTC. This encodes CASSEAEAHEQFF.

This chain uses TRBV7-9 with TRBJ1-5, with 8 nucleotides matching TRBD1. The CDR3 has 16 amino acids. V shed 5 bases and J 6 bases; nucleotides not matched to a gene: 12. Germline V CDR1 and CDR2: SEHNR, FQNEAQ (reference sequence). The CDR3 reads CASSLGQGVIGQPQHF. The CDR3 region has the DNA TGTGCCAGCAGCCTCGGACAGGGAGTAATCGGTCAGCCCCAGCATTTT.

The V and J genes are TRBV18 and TRBJ1-1; D might be TRBD1 (6 bases). Germline CDR1 and CDR2: KGHSH and LQKENI. The CDR3 totals 13 residues. With 2 bases removed from V and 7 bases from J, the gap between germline ends came to 11 bases. CDR3 loop: CASSPATGLEAFF. Written as DNA, the CDR3 is TGTGCCAGCTCACCAGCCACAGGGCTTGAAGCTTTCTTT.

This clone was detected a few times. The chain carries TRBV11-2 and TRBJ1-1; no clear D. Trimming took off 2 bases at V and 1 base at J, with 5 bases between the two ends. Germline-derived CDR1 and CDR2 are SGHAT and FQNNGV. The CDR3 is made up of 13 amino acids. CDR3 sequence: CASSLQENTEAFF. The DNA of the CDR3 is TGTGCCAGCAGCTTACAGGAGAACACTGAAGCTTTCTTT.

The rearrangement joins TRBV30 to TRBJ1-4; a weak D match, TRBD1 (5 bases). Germline CDR1 is GTSNPN and CDR2 is SVGIG (reference sequence). The CDR3 length is 14 residues. The ends were cut back, 2 bases at V and 7 bases at J, with 14 bases in the middle. CDR3 nucleotides: TGTGCCTGGAGTAGTGGGCAGGGTGGTGAAAAACTGTTTTTT. Translated, it gives CAWSSGQGGEKLFF. Full variable domain (outside the CDR3, taken from reference TRBV30 and TRBJ1-4): SQTIHQWPATLVQPVGSPLSLECTVEGTSNPNLYWYRQAAGRGLQLLFYSVGIGQISSEVPQNLSASRPQDRQFILSSKKLLLSDSGFYLCAWSSGQGGEKLFFGSGTQLSVL.

V gene TRBV2 combines with J gene TRBJ1-1; the D is unclear. Looked up from germline, CDR1 is SNHLY and CDR2 is FYNNEI. With 4 bases removed from V and 0 bases from J, the gap between germline ends came to 12 bases. The CDR3 contains 15 residues. This CDR3 is CASSVFSEMNTEAFF. CDR3 nucleotides: TGTGCCAGCAGTGTTTTCTCCGAGATGAACACTGAAGCTTTCTTT. Full variable domain (rest looked up from reference TRBV2 and TRBJ1-1): EPEVTQTPSHQVTQMGQEVILRCVPISNHLYFYWYRQILGQKVEFLVSFYNNEISEKSEIFDDQFSVERPDGSNFTLKIRSTKLEDSAMYFCASSVFSEMNTEAFFGQGTRLTVV.

The chain is built from TRBV30 and TRBJ1-2; a possible D gene is TRBD1 (5 bases). V was cut by 5 bases and J by 0 bases, with 7 bases left in between. Germline CDR1 GTSNPN, CDR2 SVGIG (reference sequence). The CDR3 has 12 amino acids. CDR3 in DNA: TGTGCCTGGCTGACAGCTAACTATGGCTACACCTTC. It codes for CAWLTANYGYTF. The full variable domain, in which reference TRBV30 and TRBJ1-2 provide the parts outside the CDR3, is SQTIHQWPATLVQPVGSPLSLECTVEGTSNPNLYWYRQAAGRGLQLLFYSVGIGQISSEVPQNLSASRPQDRQFILSSKKLLLSDSGFYLCAWLTANYGYTFGSGTRLTVV.

The chain uses TRBV6-5 and TRBJ1-2; tentative D call: TRBD1 (5 bases). V dropped 6 bases and J dropped 0 bases, with 11 bases sitting between them. This CDR3 region has 14 residues. Per the germline V gene, CDR1 is MNHEY and CDR2 is SVGAGI. As DNA, the CDR3 is TGTGCCAGCAGGAGGTCAGGGCCTAACTATGGCTACACCTTC. Protein product: CASRRSGPNYGYTF.

This sequence joins TRBV9 and TRBJ2-7, with D tentatively TRBD2 (5 bases). The CDR3 loop spans 14 amino acids. Trimming cost V 7 bases and J 2 bases, with 16 bases left between them. The germline V gene has CDR1 SGDLS and CDR2 YYNGEE. The CDR3, as DNA: TGTGCCAGCGCTCGGGGAATTCCGCCCTACGAGCAGTACTTC. Residues: CASARGIPPYEQYF.

This clone was picked up one time. In nucleotides, the CDR3 is TGCAGCGCCGGACAGGGGAACTATGGCTACACCTTC. It specifies CSAGQGNYGYTF. The gene calls are TRBV29-1 and TRBJ1-2, with 9 bases that match TRBD1. Trimming removed 7 bases from V and 2 bases from J; junction bases left unmatched: 2. CDR1 and CDR2 (germline): SQVTM, ANQGSEA. The CDR3 consists of 12 residues.

This chain uses TRBV5-5 with TRBJ2-7, with 10 bases fitting TRBD1. V shed 3 bases, J shed 3 bases, and the junction held 9 bases outside the gene matches. This CDR3 is built from 16 residues. Germline lookup yields CDR1 SGHKS and CDR2 YYEKEE (reference sequence). CDR3 sequence (DNA): TGTGCCAGCAGCTCAACCTGGGGACAGGGGAACTACGAGCAGTACTTC. Residues: CASSSTWGQGNYEQYF.

The chain couples TRBV11-2 to TRBJ1-2, with D maybe TRBD1 (6 bases). Trimming pared 5 bases from V and 4 bases from J, leaving 11 bases between. The CDR3 extends over 13 amino acids. Germline V CDR1 and CDR2: SGHAT, FQNNGV. The CDR3 loop is CASSPTGSYGYTF. DNA for the CDR3: TGTGCCAGCAGCCCCACAGGGAGCTATGGCTACACCTTC. Combining the CDR3 with reference TRBV11-2 and TRBJ1-2 gives the whole variable domain EAGVAQSPRYKIIEKRQSVAFWCNPISGHATLYWYQQILGQGPKLLIQFQNNGVVDDSQLPKDRFSAERLKGVDSTLKIQPAKLEDSAVYLCASSPTGSYGYTFGSGTRLTVV.

The chain uses TRBV11-2 and TRBJ2-2, with TRBD2 matching over 9 bases. CDR1 is SGHAT and CDR2 is FQNNGV in the germline V gene. The CDR3 totals 17 residues. V shed 5 bases, J shed 6 bases, and the junction held 13 bases outside the gene matches. The CDR3 loop reads CASSRGHSGRGAGELFF. The DNA of the CDR3 is TGTGCCAGCAGCAGAGGCCATAGCGGGAGAGGGGCCGGGGAGCTGTTTTTT.

This chain connects TRBV4-1 to TRBJ2-4; no reliable D call. The V end was cut by 7 bases, the J end by 0 bases, with 13 bases between. Germline values: CDR1 MGHRA, CDR2 YSYEKL. CDR3 length: 15 residues. This CDR3 is CASKPVAEAKNIQYF. The DNA for the CDR3 is TGCGCCAGCAAACCAGTCGCGGAAGCCAAAAACATTCAGTACTTC.

This chain uses TRBV29-1 with TRBJ2-7, with D tentatively TRBD2 (6 bases). Trimming cost V 2 bases and J 3 bases, with 20 bases left between them. This CDR3 is built from 16 residues. The germline CDR1 and CDR2 sequences are SQVTM and ANQGSEA. CDR3: CSVERPRPRGDYEQYF. The CDR3 nucleotides are TGCAGCGTTGAACGGCCCCGGCCACGCGGGGACTACGAGCAGTACTTC.

The chain employs TRBV2 and TRBJ2-2; TRBD2 agrees at 8 bases. J gave up 4 bases and V 7 bases, and 2 bases lay outside the gene matches. CDR1 is SNHLY, CDR2 FYNNEI, per germline. This CDR3 is 13 amino acids long. The CDR3 region has the DNA TGTGCCAGCAACGGGGGGGGCACCGGGGAGCTGTTTTTT. Translating it yields CASNGGGTGELFF.

This sequence joins TRBV2 and TRBJ2-7; the match to TRBD1 covers 9 bases. Germline V lookup: CDR1 SNHLY, CDR2 FYNNEI. With 4 bases clipped from V and 0 bases from J, the junction kept 4 bases outside the gene matches. The CDR3 covers 15 residues. CDR3 loop: CASSVWDRASYEQYF. The CDR3 nucleotides are TGTGCCAGCAGTGTATGGGACAGGGCCTCCTACGAGCAGTACTTC.

This chain joins TRBV5-1 and TRBJ2-7; 12 bases line up with TRBD2. The V segment lost 1 base and the J segment 7 bases; nucleotides outside the gene matches: 12. Germline values: CDR1 SGHRS, CDR2 YFSETQ. This CDR3 region has 17 residues. The CDR3 DNA is TGCGCCAGCAGCTTGACTAGCGGGAGGCGTAGTTTCGGGGAGCAGTACTTC. It yields the protein CASSLTSGRRSFGEQYF.

The chain joins TRBV5-1 to TRBJ2-5; 8 bases map to TRBD2. CDR3 length: 16 residues. The germline V gene encodes CDR1 SGHRS and CDR2 YFSETQ. After removal of 2 bases from V and 1 base from J, the junction contained 7 bases not matched to a gene. CDR3 DNA: TGCGCCAGCAGCTTCAAAATAACTAGCGGCCAAGAGACCCAGTACTTC. Translated: CASSFKITSGQETQYF.

The V gene is TRBV2, the J gene TRBJ2-1, with 7 bases matching TRBD2. There are 12 residues in the CDR3. The trim removed 5 bases at V and 7 bases at J, leaving 2 bases unmatched. The germline gives CDR1 SNHLY, CDR2 FYNNEI. CDR3 region: CASSWEGNEQFF. CDR3 nucleotides: TGTGCCAGCAGTTGGGAGGGGAATGAGCAGTTCTTC.